This T cell receptor beta chain was recovered during a study of blood T cell repertoires in COVID-19 (dated by TCRdb to the early 2020s). General notes on the study: The collaborator samples originated in the United States, Italy and Spain and spanned the acute and convalescent phases of COVID-19. A de-identified subject ID, COVID-19 status, age in years and sex were almost always included in the sample metadata. Where available, HLA class I and class II types were taken from metadata supplied by the sample provider and were not determined by assay-based typing. Samples were obtained from the ongoing ImmuneRACE study (first 160 participants) and from 1,200 or so subjects provided by 6 global collaborators. The material from the prospective study consisted of cDNA or gDNA derived from T cells, B-cell-depleted T cells, or PBMCs. Subjects who had been exposed to COVID-19, were actively infected with it, or had recovered from it provided the deeply sampled blood TCRbeta repertoires that made up the dataset. A freely available public database, intended as a resource for researchers studying the immune response to SARS-CoV-2, is where the repertoires were released. What the work shows at the level of the full study, not this receptor alone: The amount of clinical and demographic metadata varied by source and participant and was provided uncurated.

Turning to this clone: Its cognate antigen has yet to be identified. Within one base of it there is no much larger clone, and no base qualities were kept.

Taken from the germline V gene (reference sequence), the CDR1 and CDR2 loops are MNHNY and SVGAGI. V sheds 8 bases and J sheds 2 bases, leaving 15 bases between their ends. Including cysteine and phenylalanine, the CDR3 has 14 amino acids. Only the CDR3 DNA is retained, 42 bases long and in frame from the first base. Another Seattle source contributed samples from volunteer blood donors who had recovered from COVID-19. Collaborating institutions collected whole blood in K2EDTA tubes following their own protocols. For TCRbeta analysis, collaborator samples were shipped as frozen whole blood, as isolated PBMCs, or as DNA extracted from either sample type. TCRbeta CDR3 regions were amplified from genomic DNA by means of the immunoSEQ Assay, a bias-controlled multiplex PCR. As for the authors' bioinformatics: Within the assay, amplification of reference gene primers was used to estimate how many nucleated cells each sample contained. To quantify the absolute abundance of each unique TCRbeta CDR3 rearrangement, sequence reads were collapsed and filtered. For each sample, productive Simpson clonality was calculated as the square root of Simpson's diversity index across productive rearrangements. Sourced from immuneACCESS, this table was stored by TCRdb with only in-frame sequences that have V and J called. A share of the clones is absent; for the studies checked, an unresolved V gene accounts for under half, and the remainder has no known explanation. V and J calls and clone size come straight from that table; D and trimming were deduced from the DNA. This sample has 300,000 or so clones in its table, and approximately 87% of those were observed once. Jointly, the top ten make up about 1.6% of the sample.

The material sequenced was peripheral blood. The chain joins TRBV6-6 to TRBJ1-1, with TRBD1 tentatively as D gene (5 bases match). The TCR sequence derives from a woman in her 40s who had recovered from COVID-19. The CDR3 region: CASWRGLINTEAFF. The DNA sequence follows: TGTGCCAGCTGGAGGGGACTGATAAACACTGAAGCTTTCTTT.